This T cell receptor (beta chain) was profiled in a study of OX40 agonist ivuxolimab in advanced cancers. As for the study more broadly: Ivuxolimab was an agonistic, fully human IgG2 monoclonal antibody directed against OX40 (CD134), a costimulatory receptor. Intravenous ivuxolimab was administered to patients every 2 weeks at six dose levels: 0.01, 0.1, 0.3, 1.5, 3 and 10 mg/kg. Peripheral TCRbeta sequencing was intended to test whether TCR sequence diversity was altered and clonal T-cell expansion was caused by ivuxolimab. In the dose-escalation cohort, roughly 80% of patients were male, and the mean age was around 60 years, with a range of 23 to 79. Prior anti-PD-1, anti-PD-L1 or anti-CTLA-4 therapy was permitted, and about 40% of dose-escalation patients had received checkpoint inhibitors. The paper covers the monotherapy dose-escalation part of the phase I ivuxolimab trial, which included N of about 56 patients. Partial responses occurred in three dose-escalation patients: two with cutaneous melanoma and one with hepatocellular carcinoma. Of the approximately 54 patients in dose escalation, about 20 had hepatocellular carcinoma, roughly 15 had melanoma, 9 had renal cell carcinoma and 9 had head and neck cancer. General study outcomes and caveats: Clonal expansion of both CD4+ and CD8+ blood T cells was observed from baseline to week 6 at doses 0.1 to 3.0 mg/kg. Partial responders in the 0.1-3.0 mg/kg groups had among the lowest normalized peripheral clonal expansion, especially among CD8+ T cells. Low levels of normalized T-cell clonal expansion were also seen in some nonresponding patients. After ivuxolimab, more expanded clones were found on average in CD8+ T cells than in CD4+ T cells. The antigen specificity of the peripheral T cells that underwent clonal expansion was not determined.

To sequence the TCRbeta CDR3 region, genomic DNA was isolated from the sorted cells. TCRbeta CDR3 regions were sequenced using the immunoSEQ Assay. TCRdb retrieved this table from immuneACCESS and kept in-frame rearrangements only. Not all clones are present; in checked studies, unresolved V genes account for under half, and no reason is known for the remainder. The sample records about 46,000 clones, 89% of which are singletons. Clones ranked in the top ten supply approximately 12% of the sample. Patients with autoimmune disease history or receiving systemic immunosuppression were excluded from the trial. In every dose cohort, peripheral blood was drawn for TCR sequencing at baseline, cycle 4 day 1, and cycle 7 day 1. The samples were taken from a phase I, first-in-human, multicenter, open-label dose-escalation trial of ivuxolimab. The trial enrolled adults with locally advanced or metastatic head and neck squamous cell, hepatocellular, melanoma or renal cell carcinoma. CD4+ and CD8+ T cells were sorted separately from peripheral blood before TCR sequencing.

In regard to this clone: There is no known antigen for this receptor. Per-base quality was not reported, and no clone a single base away is much larger than it.

Including cysteine and phenylalanine, the CDR3 has 13 amino acids. Just the 39-base CDR3 DNA is kept, in frame starting at base 1. The germline V gene provides CDR1 SGDLS and CDR2 YYNGEE. V is cut by 0 bases and J by 8 bases, and the space between the germline ends is 11 bases. The sample consisted of CD4+ or CD8+ T cells sorted from blood, taken in a trial of the OX40 agonist ivuxolimab. The chain employs TRBV9 and TRBJ1-2; the D gene is not confidently resolved. This TCR was recovered from an adult with an advanced solid tumor such as melanoma, head and neck, liver or kidney cancer. The CDR3 in this case is CASSVGETFGYTF. In nucleotides, the sequence is TGTGCCAGCAGCGTAGGGGAGACCTTCGGCTACACCTTC. With all but the CDR3 taken from the reference TRBV9 and TRBJ1-2 genes, the full variable domain is: DSGVTQTPKHLITATGQRVTLRCSPRSGDLSVYWYQQSLDQGLQFLIQYYNGEERAKGNILERFSAQQFPDLHSELNLSSLELGDSALYFCASSVGETFGYTFGSGTRLTVV.